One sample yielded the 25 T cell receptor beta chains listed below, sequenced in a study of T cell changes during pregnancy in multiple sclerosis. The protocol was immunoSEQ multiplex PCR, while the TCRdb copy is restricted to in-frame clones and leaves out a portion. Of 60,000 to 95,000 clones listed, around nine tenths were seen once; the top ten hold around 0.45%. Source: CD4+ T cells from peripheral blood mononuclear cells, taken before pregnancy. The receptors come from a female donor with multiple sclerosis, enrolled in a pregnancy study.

CDR3 amino acids: CASSLGRGVRPGANVLTF. The CDR3 DNA sequence: TGTGCCAGCAGCTTAGGCAGGGGCGTTAGGCCCGGGGCCAACGTCCTGACTTTC. V gene TRBV7-3 combines with J gene TRBJ2-6, with D tentatively TRBD1 (6 bases). The CDR3 sequence is 18 residues long. Trimming cost V 2 bases and J 4 bases, with 18 bases left between them. Germline assignment: CDR1 SGHTA and CDR2 FQGTGA.

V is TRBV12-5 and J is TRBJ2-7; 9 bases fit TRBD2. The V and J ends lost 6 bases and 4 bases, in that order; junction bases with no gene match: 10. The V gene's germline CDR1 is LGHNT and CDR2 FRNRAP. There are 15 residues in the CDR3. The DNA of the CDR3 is TGTGCTAGTGGCGTAGCGGGGGTCCCTCTTTACGAGCAGTACTTC. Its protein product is CASGVAGVPLYEQYF.

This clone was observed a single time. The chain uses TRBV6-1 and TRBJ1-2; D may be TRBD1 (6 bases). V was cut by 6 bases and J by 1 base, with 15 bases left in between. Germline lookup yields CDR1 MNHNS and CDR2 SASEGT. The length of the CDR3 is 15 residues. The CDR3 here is CASRTDRLLNYGYTF. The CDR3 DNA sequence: TGTGCCAGCAGGACAGACAGGCTACTTAACTATGGCTACACCTTC.

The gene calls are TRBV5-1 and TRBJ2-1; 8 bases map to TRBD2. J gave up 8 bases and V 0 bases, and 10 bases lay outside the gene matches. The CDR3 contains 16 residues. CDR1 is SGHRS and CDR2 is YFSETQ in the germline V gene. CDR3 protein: CASSLAGTSDGDEQFF. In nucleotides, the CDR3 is TGCGCCAGCAGCTTGGCCGGGACTAGTGATGGGGATGAGCAGTTCTTC. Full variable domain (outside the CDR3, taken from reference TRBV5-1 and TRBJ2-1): KAGVTQTPRYLIKTRGQQVTLSCSPISGHRSVSWYQQTPGQGLQFLFEYFSETQRNKGNFPGRFSGRQFSNSRSEMNVSTLELGDSALYLCASSLAGTSDGDEQFFGPGTRLTVL.

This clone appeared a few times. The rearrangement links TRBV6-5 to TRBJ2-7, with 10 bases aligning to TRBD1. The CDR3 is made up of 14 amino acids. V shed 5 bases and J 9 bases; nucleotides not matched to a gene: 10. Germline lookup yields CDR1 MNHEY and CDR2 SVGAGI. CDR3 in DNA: TGTGCCAGCAGTAGACAGGGGGCGAGTCCTGTGCAGTACTTC. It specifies CASSRQGASPVQYF.

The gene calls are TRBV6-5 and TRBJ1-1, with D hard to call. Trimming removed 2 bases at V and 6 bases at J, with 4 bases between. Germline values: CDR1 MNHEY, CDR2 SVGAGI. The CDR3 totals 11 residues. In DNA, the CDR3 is TGTGCCAGCAGTTACCAGGCTGAAGCTTTCTTT. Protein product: CASSYQAEAFF.

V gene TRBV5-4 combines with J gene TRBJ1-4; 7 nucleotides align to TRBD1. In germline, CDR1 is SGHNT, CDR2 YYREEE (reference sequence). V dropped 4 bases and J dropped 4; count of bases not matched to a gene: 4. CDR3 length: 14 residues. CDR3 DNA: TGTGCCAGCAGCGGGGGACAGATTAATGAAAAACTGTTTTTT. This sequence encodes CASSGGQINEKLFF. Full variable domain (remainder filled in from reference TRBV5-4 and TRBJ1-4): ETGVTQSPTHLIKTRGQQVTLRCSSQSGHNTVSWYQQALGQGPQFIFQYYREEENGRGNFPPRFSGLQFPNYSSELNVNALELDDSALYLCASSGGQINEKLFFGSGTQLSVL.

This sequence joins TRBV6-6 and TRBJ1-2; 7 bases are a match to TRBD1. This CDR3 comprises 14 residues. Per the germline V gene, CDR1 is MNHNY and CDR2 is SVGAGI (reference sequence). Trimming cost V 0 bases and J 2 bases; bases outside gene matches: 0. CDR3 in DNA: TGTGCCAGCAGTTACTCGGGACAGAACTATGGCTACACCTTC. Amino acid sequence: CASSYSGQNYGYTF.

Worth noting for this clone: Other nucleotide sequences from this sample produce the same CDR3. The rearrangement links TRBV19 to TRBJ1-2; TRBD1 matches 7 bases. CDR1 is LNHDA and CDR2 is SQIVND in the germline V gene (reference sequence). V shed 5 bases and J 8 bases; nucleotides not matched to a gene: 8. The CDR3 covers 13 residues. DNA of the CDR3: TGTGCCAGTAGTGATAGGGGGCGGAGAGGCTACACCTTC. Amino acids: CASSDRGRRGYTF.

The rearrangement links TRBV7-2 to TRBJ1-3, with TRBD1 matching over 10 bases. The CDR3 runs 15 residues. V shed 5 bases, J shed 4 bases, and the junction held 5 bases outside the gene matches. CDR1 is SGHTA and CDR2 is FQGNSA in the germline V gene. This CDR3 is CASSTRQGAGNTIYF. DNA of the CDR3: TGTGCCAGCAGCACCCGACAGGGGGCAGGAAACACCATATATTTT.

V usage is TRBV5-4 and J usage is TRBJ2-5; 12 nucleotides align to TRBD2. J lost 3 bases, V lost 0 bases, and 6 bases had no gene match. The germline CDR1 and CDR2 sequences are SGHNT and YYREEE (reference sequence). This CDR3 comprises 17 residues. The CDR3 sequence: CASSLGSSGGAKETQYF. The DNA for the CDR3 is TGTGCCAGCAGCTTGGGGTCTAGCGGGGGGGCGAAAGAGACCCAGTACTTC.

Here the CDR3 reads CASSGSSGGYNEQFF. The DNA for the CDR3 is TGTGCCAGCAGTGGATCTAGCGGGGGATACAATGAGCAGTTCTTC. The V gene is TRBV2, the J gene TRBJ2-1; TRBD2 agrees at 10 bases. The V gene end was trimmed by 4 bases and the J gene end by 4 bases; junction bases not matched to a gene: 4. Germline CDR1 SNHLY, CDR2 FYNNEI. The CDR3 is 15 amino acids.

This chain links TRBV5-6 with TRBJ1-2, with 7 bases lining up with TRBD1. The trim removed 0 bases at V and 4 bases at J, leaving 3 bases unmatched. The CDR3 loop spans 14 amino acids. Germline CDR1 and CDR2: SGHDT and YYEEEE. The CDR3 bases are TGTGCCAGCAGCTTGGTGGGACAGAGCTATGGCTACACCTTC. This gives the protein CASSLVGQSYGYTF.

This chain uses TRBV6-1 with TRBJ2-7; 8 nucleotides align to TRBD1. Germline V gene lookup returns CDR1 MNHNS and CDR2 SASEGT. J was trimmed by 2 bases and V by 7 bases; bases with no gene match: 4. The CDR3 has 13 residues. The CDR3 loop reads CASTGQGTYEQYF. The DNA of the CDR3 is TGTGCCAGCACAGGACAGGGTACCTACGAGCAGTACTTC.

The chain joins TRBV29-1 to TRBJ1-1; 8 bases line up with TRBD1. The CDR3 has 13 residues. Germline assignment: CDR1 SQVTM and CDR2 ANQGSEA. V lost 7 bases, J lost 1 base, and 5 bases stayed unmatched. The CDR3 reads CSARTGRNTEAFF. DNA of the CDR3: TGCAGCGCCCGGACAGGGCGGAACACTGAAGCTTTCTTT.

For the CDR3, the DNA is TGTGCCAGCAGTTTCTTCTTCTCATGGACTAGATCCTACGAGCAGTACTTC. This encodes CASSFFFSWTRSYEQYF. The chain recombines TRBV27 with TRBJ2-7, with 7 positions matching TRBD2. There are 17 residues in the CDR3. V was clipped by 3 bases and J by 1 base; unmatched bases: 12. Looked up from germline, CDR1 is MNHEY and CDR2 is SMNVEV (reference sequence).

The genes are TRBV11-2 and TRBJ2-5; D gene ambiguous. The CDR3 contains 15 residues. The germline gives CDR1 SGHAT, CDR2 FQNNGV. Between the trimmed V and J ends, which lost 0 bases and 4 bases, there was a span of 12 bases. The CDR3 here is CASSLDLGKLETQYF. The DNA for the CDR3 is TGTGCCAGCAGCTTAGATCTCGGTAAACTAGAGACCCAGTACTTC.

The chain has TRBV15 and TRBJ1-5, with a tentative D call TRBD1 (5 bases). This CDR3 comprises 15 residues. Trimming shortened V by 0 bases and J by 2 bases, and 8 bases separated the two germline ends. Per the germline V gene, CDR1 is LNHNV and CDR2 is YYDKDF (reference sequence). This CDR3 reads CATSRDGARNQPQHF. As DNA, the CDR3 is TGTGCCACCAGCAGAGATGGGGCCCGCAATCAGCCCCAGCATTTT. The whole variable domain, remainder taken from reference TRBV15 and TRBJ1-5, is DAMVIQNPRYQVTQFGKPVTLSCSQTLNHNVMYWYQQKSSQAPKLLFHYYDKDFNNEADTPDNFQSRRPNTSFCFLDIRSPGLGDTAMYLCATSRDGARNQPQHFGDGTRLSIL.

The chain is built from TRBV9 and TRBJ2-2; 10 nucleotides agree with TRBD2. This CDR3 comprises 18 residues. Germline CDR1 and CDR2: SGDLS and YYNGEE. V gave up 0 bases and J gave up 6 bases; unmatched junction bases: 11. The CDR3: CASSVGNSGGHRPGELFF. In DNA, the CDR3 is TGTGCCAGCAGCGTAGGGAATAGCGGGGGGCATCGACCCGGGGAGCTGTTTTTT.

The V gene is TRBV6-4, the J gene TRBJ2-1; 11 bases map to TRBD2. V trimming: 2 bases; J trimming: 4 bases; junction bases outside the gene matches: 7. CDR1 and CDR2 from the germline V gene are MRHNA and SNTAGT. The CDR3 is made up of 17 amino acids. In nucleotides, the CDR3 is TGTGCCAGCAGTGACCGCGGTAGCGGGGGGGCTTACAATGAGCAGTTCTTC. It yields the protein CASSDRGSGGAYNEQFF.

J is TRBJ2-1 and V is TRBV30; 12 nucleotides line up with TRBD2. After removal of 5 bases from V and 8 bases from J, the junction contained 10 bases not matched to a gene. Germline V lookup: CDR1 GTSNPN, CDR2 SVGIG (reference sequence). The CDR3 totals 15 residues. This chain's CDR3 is CAWGNPGLAGYEQFF. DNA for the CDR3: TGTGCCTGGGGGAATCCGGGACTAGCGGGTTATGAGCAGTTCTTC.

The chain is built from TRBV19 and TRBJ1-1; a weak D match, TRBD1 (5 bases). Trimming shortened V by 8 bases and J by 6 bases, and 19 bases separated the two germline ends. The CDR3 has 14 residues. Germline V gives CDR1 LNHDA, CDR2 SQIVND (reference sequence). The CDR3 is CASHGGGLRSEAFF. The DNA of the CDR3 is TGTGCCAGTCATGGGGGGGGTCTCAGATCTGAAGCTTTCTTT.

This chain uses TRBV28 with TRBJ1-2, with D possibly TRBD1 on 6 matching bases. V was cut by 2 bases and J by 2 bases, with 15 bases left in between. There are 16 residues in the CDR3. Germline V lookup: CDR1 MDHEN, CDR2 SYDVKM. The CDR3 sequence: CASSLGGQTTNYGYTF. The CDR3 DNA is TGTGCCAGCAGTTTAGGCGGACAGACCACCAACTATGGCTACACCTTC.

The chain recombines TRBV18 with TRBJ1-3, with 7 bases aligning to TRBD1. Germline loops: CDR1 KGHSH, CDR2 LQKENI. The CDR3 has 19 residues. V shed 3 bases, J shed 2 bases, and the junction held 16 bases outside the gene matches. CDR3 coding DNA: TGTGCCAGCTCACCGTCCCCCTTCCGGGACAGAGCTACTGGAAACACCATATATTTT. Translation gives CASSPSPFRDRATGNTIYF.

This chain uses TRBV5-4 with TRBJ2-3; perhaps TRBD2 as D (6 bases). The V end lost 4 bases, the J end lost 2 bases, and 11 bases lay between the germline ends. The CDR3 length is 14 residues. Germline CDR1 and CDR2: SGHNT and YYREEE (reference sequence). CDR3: CASSNLAATDTQYF. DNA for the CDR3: TGTGCCAGCAGCAATTTAGCGGCCACAGATACGCAGTATTTT.